Sequencing of this T cell receptor beta chain was carried out in a study of blood T cell repertoires in COVID-19 (dated by TCRdb to 2020 to 2022). Background for the entire study: The collaborator samples originated in the United States, Italy and Spain and spanned the acute and convalescent phases of COVID-19. Deeply sampled blood TCRbeta repertoires from subjects exposed to, actively infected with, or recovered from COVID-19 were included in the dataset. The sample metadata nearly always contained a de-identified subject ID, COVID-19 status, age in years and sex. Where available, HLA class I and class II types were obtained from metadata supplied by the sample provider rather than from assay-based typing. Samples came from the ongoing ImmuneRACE study (first 160 participants) plus 1,254 subjects from 6 global collaborators. The material from the prospective study consisted of cDNA or gDNA derived from T cells, B-cell-depleted T cells, or PBMCs. The repertoires were released in a freely available public database meant as a resource for research on the immune response to SARS-CoV-2.

The immunoSEQ Assay, a bias-controlled multiplex PCR, was used to amplify TCRbeta CDR3 regions from genomic DNA. Under the source paper's analysis protocol: The number of nucleated cells in each sample was estimated by amplification of reference gene primers within the assay. To quantify the absolute abundance of each unique TCRbeta CDR3 rearrangement, sequence reads were collapsed and filtered. For each sample, productive Simpson clonality was calculated as the square root of Simpson's diversity index across productive rearrangements. The immuneACCESS repertoire file appears here via TCRdb, limited to in-frame rearrangements. These files lack a portion of the clones; in checked studies, under half of the deficit traces to unresolved V genes, and the cause of the others is not known. The D gene and trimming were derived from the DNA, and the V and J assignments and clone size from that table. The sample data list some 170,000 clones, and roughly 87% of these were observed just once. The biggest ten clones account for 0.95% to 1.5% of the sample.

The study at large found these results: The amount of clinical and demographic metadata varied by source and participant and was provided uncurated.

Participants in the prospective study were enrolled through a virtual design, were aged roughly 18 to 95 years, and lived in 20 to 30 United States geographic areas. In the prospective study, cohorts were assigned on the basis of participant-reported clinical history obtained from a screening survey and a study questionnaire. In the prospective study, whole blood, serum and a nasopharyngeal or oropharyngeal swab were collected from each participant by mobile phlebotomists. Prospective study participants could optionally give additional blood draws and questionnaires over a 2-month period. Blood samples from the prospective study were shipped frozen or at room temperature prior to DNA extraction. This clone has a single count. Its antigen is currently not known. Nothing much larger sits one base from this clone, and base qualities are not available. Other DNA sequences of this sample code for an identical CDR3.

Sequencing used PBMCs or T cells enriched from blood (not recorded which). This clonotype originated in a human donor with acute COVID-19. The donor label of this sample is uncertain.

For the CDR3, the sequence is CASSYSDRAGNTIYF. The nucleotides are TGTGCCAGCAGTTACTCCGACAGGGCTGGAAACACCATATATTTT. The V and J segments used are TRBV6-5 and TRBJ1-3, with 7 bases aligning to TRBD1. Compared with germline, V lacks 0 bases and J lacks 2 bases; bases without a gene match: 1. CDR1 and CDR2 are drawn from the germline V gene: MNHEY, SVGAGI. The CDR3 holds 15 amino acids from the cysteine to the phenylalanine. Only the CDR3 region is kept as DNA, spanning 45 bases read in frame from base 1.